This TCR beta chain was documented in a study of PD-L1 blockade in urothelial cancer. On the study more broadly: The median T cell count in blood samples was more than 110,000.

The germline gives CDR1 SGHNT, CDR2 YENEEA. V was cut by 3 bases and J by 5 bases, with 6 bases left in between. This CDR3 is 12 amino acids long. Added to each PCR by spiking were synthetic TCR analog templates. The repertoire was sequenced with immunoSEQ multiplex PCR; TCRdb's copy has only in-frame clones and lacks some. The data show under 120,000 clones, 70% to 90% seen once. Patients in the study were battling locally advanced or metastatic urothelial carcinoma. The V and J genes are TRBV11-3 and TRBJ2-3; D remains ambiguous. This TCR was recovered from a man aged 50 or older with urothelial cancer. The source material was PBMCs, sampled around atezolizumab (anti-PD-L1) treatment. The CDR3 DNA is TGTGCCAGCAGCTTTTCCGGAGATACGCAGTATTTT. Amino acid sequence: CASSFSGDTQYF.